The source of this T cell receptor (beta chain) is a study of Ad26.COV2.S vaccination and SARS-CoV-2 variants. Study in general: Donor was in the COV1001 Ad26.COV2.S trial arm. Ad26.COV2.S given intramuscularly, once or twice 56 days apart. Study conclusions and caveats: Researchers cautioned that TCR breadth and depth analyses may have underestimated total T cell responses.

Specified treatment: over 15 received Ad26.COV2.S at low or high dose, single or two shots; about 5 received placebo; per-sample allocation not given. Collection of samples fell on day 63 after the first vaccine or placebo injection. The individual, an adult aged 18-55 years, was a donor in Boston. This table comes from immunoSEQ multiplex PCR, and its TCRdb copy is limited to in-frame clones, with some not included. This table holds approximately 300,000 clones, around 83% found once. Note on this clone: Its target is unknown.

Germline CDR1 and CDR2: LGHNA and YSLEER. V dropped 0 bases and J dropped 4 bases, with 10 bases sitting between them. The CDR3 length is 15 residues. The sequence was obtained from a person aged 18 to 59 who received the Ad26.COV2.S COVID-19 vaccine or a placebo. The chain carries TRBV4-3 and TRBJ1-5, with a possible D match to TRBD1 (5 bases). Material: peripheral blood, obtained in a trial of Ad26.COV2.S vaccine versus placebo. The CDR3 here is CASSQDTGGNQPQHF. The CDR3 region has the DNA TGCGCCAGCAGCCAAGATACAGGAGGGAATCAGCCCCAGCATTTT.